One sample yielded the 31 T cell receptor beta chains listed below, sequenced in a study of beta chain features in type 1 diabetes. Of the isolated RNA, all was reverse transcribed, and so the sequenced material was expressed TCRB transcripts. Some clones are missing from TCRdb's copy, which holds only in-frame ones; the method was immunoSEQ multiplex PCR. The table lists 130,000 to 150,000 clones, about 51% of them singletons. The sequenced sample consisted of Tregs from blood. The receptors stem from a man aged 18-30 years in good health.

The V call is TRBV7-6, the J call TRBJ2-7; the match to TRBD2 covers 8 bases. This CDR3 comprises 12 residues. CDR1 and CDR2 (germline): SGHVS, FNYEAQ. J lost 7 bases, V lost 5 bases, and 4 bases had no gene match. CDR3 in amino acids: CASSRGGWEQYF. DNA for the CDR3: TGTGCCAGCAGCCGGGGGGGCTGGGAGCAGTACTTC. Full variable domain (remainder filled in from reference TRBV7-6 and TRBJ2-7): GAGVSQSPRYKVTKRGQDVALRCDPISGHVSLYWYRQALGQGPEFLTYFNYEAQQDKSGLPNDRFSAERPEGSISTLTIQRTEQRDSAMYRCASSRGGWEQYFGPGTRLTVT.

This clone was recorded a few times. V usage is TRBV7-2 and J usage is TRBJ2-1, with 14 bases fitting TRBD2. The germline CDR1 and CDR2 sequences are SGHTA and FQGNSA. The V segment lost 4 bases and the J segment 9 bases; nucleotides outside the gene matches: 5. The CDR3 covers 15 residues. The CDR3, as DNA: TGTGCCAGCAGCTGGGGACTAGCGGGAGTTGCTGAGCAGTTCTTC. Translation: CASSWGLAGVAEQFF. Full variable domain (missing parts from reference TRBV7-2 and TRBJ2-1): GAGVSQSPSNKVTEKGKDVELRCDPISGHTALYWYRQSLGQGLEFLIYFQGNSAPDKSGLPSDRFSAERTGGSVSTLTIQRTQQEDSAVYLCASSWGLAGVAEQFFGPGTRLTVL.

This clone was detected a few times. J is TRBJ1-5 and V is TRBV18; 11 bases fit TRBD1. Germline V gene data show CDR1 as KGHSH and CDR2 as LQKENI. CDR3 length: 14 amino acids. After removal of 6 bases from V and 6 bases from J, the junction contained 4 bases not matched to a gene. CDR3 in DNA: TGTGCCAGCTCGCCCGGGACAGGGGGTCAGCCCCAGCATTTT. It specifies CASSPGTGGQPQHF.

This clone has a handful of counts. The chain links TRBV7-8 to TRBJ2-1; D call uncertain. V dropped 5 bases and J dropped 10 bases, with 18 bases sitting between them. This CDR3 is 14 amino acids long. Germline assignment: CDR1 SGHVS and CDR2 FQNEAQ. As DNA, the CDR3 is TGTGCCAGCAGCCCACCCCCTATCCTGGTGGAGCAGTTCTTC. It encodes CASSPPPILVEQFF.

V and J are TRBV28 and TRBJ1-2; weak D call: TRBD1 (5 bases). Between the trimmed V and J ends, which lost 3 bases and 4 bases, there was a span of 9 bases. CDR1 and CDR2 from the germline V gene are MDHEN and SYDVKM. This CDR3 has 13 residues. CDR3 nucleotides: TGTGCCAGCAGTTTCCAGGGTTCCTATGGCTACACCTTC. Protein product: CASSFQGSYGYTF.

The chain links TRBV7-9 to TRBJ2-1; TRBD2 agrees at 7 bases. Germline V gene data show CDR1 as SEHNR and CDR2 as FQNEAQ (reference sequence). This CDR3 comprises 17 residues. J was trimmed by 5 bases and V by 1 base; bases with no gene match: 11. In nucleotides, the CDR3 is TGTGCCAGCAGCTTAGTGCGGTCGCTAGCGGTCAACAATGAGCAGTTCTTC. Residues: CASSLVRSLAVNNEQFF.

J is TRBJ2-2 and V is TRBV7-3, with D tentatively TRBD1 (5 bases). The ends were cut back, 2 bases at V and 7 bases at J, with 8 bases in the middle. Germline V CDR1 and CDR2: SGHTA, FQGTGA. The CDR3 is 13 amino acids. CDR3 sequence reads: CASSLVGVGELFF. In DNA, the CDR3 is TGTGCCAGCAGCTTAGTAGGGGTCGGGGAGCTGTTTTTT. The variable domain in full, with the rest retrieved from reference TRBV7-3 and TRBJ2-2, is GAGVSQTPSNKVTEKGKYVELRCDPISGHTALYWYRQSLGQGPEFLIYFQGTGAADDSGLPNDRFFAVRPEGSVSTLKIQRTERGDSAVYLCASSLVGVGELFFGEGSRLTVL.

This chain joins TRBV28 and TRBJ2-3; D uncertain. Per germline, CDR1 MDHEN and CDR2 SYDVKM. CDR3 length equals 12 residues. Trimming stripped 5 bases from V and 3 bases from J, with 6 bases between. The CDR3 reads CASSTYTDTQYF. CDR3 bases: TGTGCCAGCAGTACATATACAGATACGCAGTATTTT.

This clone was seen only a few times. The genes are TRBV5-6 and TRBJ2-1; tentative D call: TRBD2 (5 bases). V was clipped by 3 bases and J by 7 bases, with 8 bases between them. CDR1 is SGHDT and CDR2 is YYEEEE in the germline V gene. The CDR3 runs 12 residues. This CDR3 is CASSSLENEQFF. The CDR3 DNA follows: TGTGCCAGCAGCTCACTAGAAAATGAGCAGTTCTTC.

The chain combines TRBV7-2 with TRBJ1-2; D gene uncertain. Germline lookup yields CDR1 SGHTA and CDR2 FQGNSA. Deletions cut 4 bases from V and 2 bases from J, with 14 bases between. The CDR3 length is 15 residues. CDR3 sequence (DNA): TGTGCCAGCAGCTACCCTGCCACAGTGAACTATGGCTACACCTTC. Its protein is CASSYPATVNYGYTF.

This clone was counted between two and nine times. The DNA of the CDR3 is TGCGCCAGCAGCTTTAGGGGGGGAGAGACCCAGTACTTC. As protein: CASSFRGGETQYF. The V and J genes are TRBV5-1 and TRBJ2-5, with a possible D match to TRBD2 (7 bases). V shed 2 bases and J shed 4 bases, with 9 bases lying between them. The CDR3 length is 13 residues. From germline, CDR1 is SGHRS and CDR2 YFSETQ.

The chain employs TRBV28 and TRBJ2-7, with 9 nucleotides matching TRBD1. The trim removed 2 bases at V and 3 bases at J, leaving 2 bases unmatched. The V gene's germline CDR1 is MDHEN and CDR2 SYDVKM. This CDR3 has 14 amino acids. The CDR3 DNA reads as TGTGCCAGCAGTTTAAACAGGGGGCTCTACGAGCAGTACTTC. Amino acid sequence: CASSLNRGLYEQYF.

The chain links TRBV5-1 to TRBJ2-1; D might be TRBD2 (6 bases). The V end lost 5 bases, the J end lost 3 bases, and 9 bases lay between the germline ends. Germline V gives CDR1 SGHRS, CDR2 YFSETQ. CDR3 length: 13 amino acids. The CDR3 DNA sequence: TGCGCCAGCAGTAGCGGCAGCTACAATGAGCAGTTCTTC. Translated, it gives CASSSGSYNEQFF.

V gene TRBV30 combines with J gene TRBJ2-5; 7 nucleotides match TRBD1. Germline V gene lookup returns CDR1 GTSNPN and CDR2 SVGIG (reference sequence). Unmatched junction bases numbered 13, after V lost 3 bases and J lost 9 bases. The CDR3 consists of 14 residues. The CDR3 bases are TGTGCCTGGAGCCGGGACAGCCGTCAGGGAGCCCAGTACTTC. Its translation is CAWSRDSRQGAQYF.

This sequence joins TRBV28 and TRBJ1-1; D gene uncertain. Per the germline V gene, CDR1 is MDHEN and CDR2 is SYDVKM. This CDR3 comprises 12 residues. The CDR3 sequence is CVTTATNTEAFF. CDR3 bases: TGTGTAACCACAGCTACGAACACTGAAGCTTTCTTT. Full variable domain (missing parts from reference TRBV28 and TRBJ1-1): DVKVTQSSRYLVKRTGEKVFLECVQDMDHENMFWYRQDPGLGLRLIYFSYDVKMKEKGDIPEGYSVSREKKERFSLILESASTNQTSMYLCVTTATNTEAFFGQGTRLTVV.

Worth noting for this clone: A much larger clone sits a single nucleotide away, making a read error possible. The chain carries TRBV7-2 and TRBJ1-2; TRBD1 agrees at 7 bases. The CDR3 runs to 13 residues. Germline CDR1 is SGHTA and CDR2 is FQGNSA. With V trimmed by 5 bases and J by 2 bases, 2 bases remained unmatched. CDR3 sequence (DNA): TGTGCCAGCAGCCCGGGACAGAACTATGGCTACACCTTC. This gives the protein CASSPGQNYGYTF.

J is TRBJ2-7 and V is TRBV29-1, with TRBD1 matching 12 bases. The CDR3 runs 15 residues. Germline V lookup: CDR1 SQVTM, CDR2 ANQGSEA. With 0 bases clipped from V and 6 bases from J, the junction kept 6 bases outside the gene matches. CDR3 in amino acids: CSVEDRGTGGPEQYF. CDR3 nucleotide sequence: TGCAGCGTTGAAGATCGGGGGACAGGGGGCCCCGAGCAGTACTTC.

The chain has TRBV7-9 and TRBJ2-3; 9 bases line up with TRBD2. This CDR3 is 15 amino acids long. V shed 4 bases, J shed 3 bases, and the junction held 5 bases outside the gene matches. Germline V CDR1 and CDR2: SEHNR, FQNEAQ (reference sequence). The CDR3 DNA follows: TGTGCCAGCAGCTGGACTAGCGAGATTACAGATACGCAGTATTTT. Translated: CASSWTSEITDTQYF.

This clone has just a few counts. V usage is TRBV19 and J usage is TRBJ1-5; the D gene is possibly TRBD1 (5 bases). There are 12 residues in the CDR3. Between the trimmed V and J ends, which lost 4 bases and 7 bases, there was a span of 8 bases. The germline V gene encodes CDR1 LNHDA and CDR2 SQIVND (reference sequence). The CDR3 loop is CASSKGLQPQHF. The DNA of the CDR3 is TGTGCCAGTAGTAAGGGACTACAGCCCCAGCATTTT. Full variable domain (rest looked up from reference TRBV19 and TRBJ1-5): DGGITQSPKYLFRKEGQNVTLSCEQNLNHDAMYWYRQDPGQGLRLIYYSQIVNDFQKGDIAEGYSVSREKKESFPLTVTSAQKNPTAFYLCASSKGLQPQHFGDGTRLSIL.

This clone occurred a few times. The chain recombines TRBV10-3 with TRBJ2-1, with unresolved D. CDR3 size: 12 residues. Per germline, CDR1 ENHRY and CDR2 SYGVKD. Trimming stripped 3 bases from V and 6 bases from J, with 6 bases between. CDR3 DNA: TGTGCCATCAGTGATGAGGTCAATGAGCAGTTCTTC. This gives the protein CAISDEVNEQFF.

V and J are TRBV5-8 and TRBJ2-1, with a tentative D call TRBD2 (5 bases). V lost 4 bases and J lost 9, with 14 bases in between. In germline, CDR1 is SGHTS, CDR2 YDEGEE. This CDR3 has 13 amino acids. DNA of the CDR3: TGTGCCAGCAGCGTGGGTTTTAGCGCTGAGCAGTTCTTC. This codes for CASSVGFSAEQFF.

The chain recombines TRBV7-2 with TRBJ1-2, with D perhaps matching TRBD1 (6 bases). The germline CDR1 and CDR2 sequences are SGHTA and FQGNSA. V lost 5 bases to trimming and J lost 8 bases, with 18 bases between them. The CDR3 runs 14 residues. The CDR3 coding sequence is TGTGCCAGCAGCACATATAGTACCAGGGGCGGCTACACCTTC. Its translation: CASSTYSTRGGYTF.

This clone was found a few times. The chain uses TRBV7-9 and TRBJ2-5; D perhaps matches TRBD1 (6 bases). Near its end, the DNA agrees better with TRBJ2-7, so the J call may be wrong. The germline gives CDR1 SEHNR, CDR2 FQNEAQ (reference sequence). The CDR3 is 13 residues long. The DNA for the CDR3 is TGTGCCAGCAGCTGGGACATTTCCCACGAGCAGTACTTC. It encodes CASSWDISHEQYF.

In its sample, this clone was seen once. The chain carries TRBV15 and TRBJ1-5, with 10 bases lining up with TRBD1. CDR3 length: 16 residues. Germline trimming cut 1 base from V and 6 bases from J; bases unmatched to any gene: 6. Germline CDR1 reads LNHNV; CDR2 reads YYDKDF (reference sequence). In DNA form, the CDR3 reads TGTGCCACCAGCAGAGTAGGGACAGGGGCTGGTCAGCCCCAGCATTTT. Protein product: CATSRVGTGAGQPQHF. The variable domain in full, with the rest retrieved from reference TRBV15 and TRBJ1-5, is DAMVIQNPRYQVTQFGKPVTLSCSQTLNHNVMYWYQQKSSQAPKLLFHYYDKDFNNEADTPDNFQSRRPNTSFCFLDIRSPGLGDTAMYLCATSRVGTGAGQPQHFGDGTRLSIL.

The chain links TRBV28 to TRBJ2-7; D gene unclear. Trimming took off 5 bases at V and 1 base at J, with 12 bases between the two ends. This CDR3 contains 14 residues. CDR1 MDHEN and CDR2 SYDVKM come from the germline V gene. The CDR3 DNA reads TGTGCCAGCAGTCCATCGACTTATTCCTACGAGCAGTACTTC. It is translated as CASSPSTYSYEQYF.

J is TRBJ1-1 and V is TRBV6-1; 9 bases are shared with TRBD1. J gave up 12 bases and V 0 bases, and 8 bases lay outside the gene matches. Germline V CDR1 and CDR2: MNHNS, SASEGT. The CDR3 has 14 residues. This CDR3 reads CASSEAIWDRATFF. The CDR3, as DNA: TGTGCCAGCAGTGAAGCCATTTGGGACAGGGCGACTTTCTTT.

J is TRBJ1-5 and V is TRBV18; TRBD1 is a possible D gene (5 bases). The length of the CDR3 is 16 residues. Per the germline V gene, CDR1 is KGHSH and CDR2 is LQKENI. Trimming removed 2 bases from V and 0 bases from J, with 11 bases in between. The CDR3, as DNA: TGTGCCAGCTCACCAGGAGGGGTCTATAGCAATCAGCCCCAGCATTTT. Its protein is CASSPGGVYSNQPQHF.

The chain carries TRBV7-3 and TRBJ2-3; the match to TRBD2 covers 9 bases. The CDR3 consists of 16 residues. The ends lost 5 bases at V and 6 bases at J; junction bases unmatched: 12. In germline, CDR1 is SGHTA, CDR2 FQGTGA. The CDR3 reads CASSPGGGGASDTQYF. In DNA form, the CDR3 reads TGTGCCAGCAGCCCGGGGGGCGGGGGGGCATCCGATACGCAGTATTTT. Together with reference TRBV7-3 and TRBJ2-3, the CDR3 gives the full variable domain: GAGVSQTPSNKVTEKGKYVELRCDPISGHTALYWYRQSLGQGPEFLIYFQGTGAADDSGLPNDRFFAVRPEGSVSTLKIQRTERGDSAVYLCASSPGGGGASDTQYFGPGTRLTVL.

The CDR3 nucleotides read TGTGCCAGCAGTGTGCCAGGTTCACCCCTCCACTTT. It translates to CASSVPGSPLHF. The chain uses TRBV28 and TRBJ1-6, with D uncertain. The V gene lost 5 bases and the J gene lost 9 bases, with 8 bases spanning the gap. This CDR3 region has 12 residues. Germline-derived CDR1 and CDR2 are MDHEN and SYDVKM.

The CDR3 spells CASTPTSGGQEDTQYF. The CDR3 DNA sequence: TGCGCCAGCACCCCGACTAGCGGGGGGCAGGAAGATACGCAGTATTTT. The rearrangement uses TRBV5-1 and TRBJ2-3; 13 positions match TRBD2. The germline gives CDR1 SGHRS, CDR2 YFSETQ. V shed 6 bases and J 5 bases; nucleotides not matched to a gene: 9. This CDR3 region has 16 residues.

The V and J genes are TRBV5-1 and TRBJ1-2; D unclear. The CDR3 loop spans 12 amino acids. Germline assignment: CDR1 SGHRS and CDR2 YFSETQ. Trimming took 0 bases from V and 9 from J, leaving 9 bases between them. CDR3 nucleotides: TGCGCCAGCAGCTTGGAGAGGGAAAGCTACACCTTC. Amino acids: CASSLERESYTF.